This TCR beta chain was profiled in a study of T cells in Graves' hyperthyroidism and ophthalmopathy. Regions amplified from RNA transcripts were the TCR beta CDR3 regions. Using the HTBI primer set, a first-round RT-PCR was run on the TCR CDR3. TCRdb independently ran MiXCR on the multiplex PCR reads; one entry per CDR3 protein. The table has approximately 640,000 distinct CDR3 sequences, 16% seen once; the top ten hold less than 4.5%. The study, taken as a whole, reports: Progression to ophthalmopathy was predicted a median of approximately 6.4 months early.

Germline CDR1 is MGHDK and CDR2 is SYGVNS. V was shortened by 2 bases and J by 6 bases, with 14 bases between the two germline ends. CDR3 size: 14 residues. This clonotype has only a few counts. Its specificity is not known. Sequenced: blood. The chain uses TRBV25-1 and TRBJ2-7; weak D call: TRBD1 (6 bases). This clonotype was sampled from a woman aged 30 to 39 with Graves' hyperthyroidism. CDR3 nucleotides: TGTGCCAGCAGTGAAGGGGGCCTAGAGCGCGAGCAGTACTTC. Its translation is CASSEGGLEREQYF.